The 11 T cell receptor beta chains listed next were all sequenced from one sample in a study of sequential checkpoint blockade in melanoma. Generated by immunoSEQ multiplex PCR, the TCRdb table keeps only in-frame clones and is missing some. The sample has under 9,500 clones, around 52% seen once. Treatment denoted: randomized to nivolumab then ipilimumab (arm A) or the reverse (arm B). Sequenced material: CD8+ T cells sorted from blood (inferred from file names), taken from a patient given nivolumab and ipilimumab in sequence. The receptors were gathered from a human donor with melanoma.

This chain connects TRBV2 to TRBJ1-4, with 7 bases aligning to TRBD1. Looked up from germline, CDR1 is SNHLY and CDR2 is FYNNEI. The trim removed 1 base at V and 7 bases at J, leaving 9 bases unmatched. The CDR3 is 16 amino acids. The CDR3 region is CASSEVEETGTEKLFF. The CDR3 DNA sequence: TGTGCCAGCAGTGAAGTTGAAGAGACAGGGACTGAAAAACTGTTTTTT. Complete variable domain (other parts from reference TRBV2 and TRBJ1-4): EPEVTQTPSHQVTQMGQEVILRCVPISNHLYFYWYRQILGQKVEFLVSFYNNEISEKSEIFDDQFSVERPDGSNFTLKIRSTKLEDSAMYFCASSEVEETGTEKLFFGSGTQLSVL.

This rearrangement joins TRBV21-1 to TRBJ2-2; TRBD1, the D gene given by the table, was not confirmed from the DNA. TRBV21-1 is deemed a pseudogene. The CDR3 is 14 amino acids. The CDR3 DNA is TGTGCCAGCAGCCCTCGCCAGGGGCCGGGGGAGCTGTTTTTT. The encoded protein is CASSPRQGPGELFF.

This clone has only a few counts. In the same sample, other DNA sequences code for this CDR3. The chain has TRBV19 and TRBJ2-4, with no clear D. Germline V gives CDR1 LNHDA, CDR2 SQIVND (reference sequence). The length of the CDR3 is 15 residues. V was clipped by 3 bases and J by 0 bases, with 9 bases between them. DNA for the CDR3: TGTGCCAGTAGTATTAGTCTTCTAGCCAAAAACATTCAGTACTTC. It specifies CASSISLLAKNIQYF.

The chain uses TRBV10-3 and TRBJ2-1; D gene uncertain. Germline V gives CDR1 ENHRY, CDR2 SYGVKD. The CDR3 loop spans 14 amino acids. V was cut by 3 bases and J by 0 bases, with 6 bases left in between. The CDR3 loop is CAISEESSYNEQFF. The CDR3 DNA follows: TGTGCCATCAGTGAAGAGAGCTCCTACAATGAGCAGTTCTTC.

The J gene is TRBJ2-1, the V gene TRBV15; 7 nucleotides line up with TRBD2. The CDR3 contains 15 residues. Per the germline V gene, CDR1 is LNHNV and CDR2 is YYDKDF (reference sequence). The V and J ends lost 0 bases and 7 bases, in that order; junction bases with no gene match: 6. The CDR3 reads CATSREWGGLNEQFF. CDR3 nucleotides: TGTGCCACCAGCAGAGAGTGGGGGGGTCTGAATGAGCAGTTCTTC.

The genes are TRBV19 and TRBJ2-1, with a possible D match to TRBD2 (6 bases). V was clipped by 8 bases and J by 0 bases, with 14 bases between them. Germline V gene data show CDR1 as LNHDA and CDR2 as SQIVND (reference sequence). The CDR3 contains 15 residues. CDR3 sequence reads: CASLGYGSSYNEQFF. The CDR3 DNA sequence: TGTGCCAGTTTGGGTTACGGGAGCTCCTACAATGAGCAGTTCTTC.

The chain recombines TRBV27 with TRBJ2-2; a weak D match, TRBD1 (5 bases). Per the germline V gene, CDR1 is MNHEY and CDR2 is SMNVEV (reference sequence). The V end was cut by 4 bases, the J end by 6 bases, with 21 bases between. The CDR3 is made up of 17 amino acids. Written as DNA, the CDR3 is TGTGCCAGCAGTTCGCACAGGCAGGGAATAAACCCCGGGGAGCTGTTTTTT. Translation gives CASSSHRQGINPGELFF.

This chain joins TRBV4-2 and TRBJ2-1; D gene unclear. Looked up from germline, CDR1 is LGHNA and CDR2 is YNFKEQ. V was pared by 1 base and J by 9 bases, with 4 bases between. The CDR3 consists of 11 residues. DNA of the CDR3: TGTGCCAGCAGCCAAGGAGGTGAGCAGTTCTTC. Translating gives CASSQGGEQFF.

The chain carries TRBV7-9 and TRBJ2-1, with D unclear. Germline assignment: CDR1 SEHNR and CDR2 FQNEAQ (reference sequence). The CDR3 is 11 amino acids. Trimming took off 4 bases at V and 8 bases at J, with 6 bases between the two ends. The CDR3 DNA is TGTGCCAGCAGCTCGAGTCATGAGCAGTTCTTC. It yields the protein CASSSSHEQFF.

This chain uses TRBV5-8 with TRBJ2-3, with TRBD1 matching 10 bases. The length of the CDR3 is 15 residues. Germline V gives CDR1 SGHTS, CDR2 YDEGEE. Trimming removed 4 bases from V and 5 bases from J; junction bases left unmatched: 7. As DNA, the CDR3 is TGTGCCAGCAGCCGTCGGGACAGGGGAATAGATACGCAGTATTTT. Its protein product is CASSRRDRGIDTQYF.

Only a few counts were recorded for this clone. The gene calls are TRBV7-9 and TRBJ1-1; the D is unclear. This CDR3 has 13 amino acids. With 6 bases removed from V and 4 bases from J, the gap between germline ends came to 12 bases. Germline-derived CDR1 and CDR2 are SEHNR and FQNEAQ (reference sequence). The CDR3 DNA reads as TGTGCCAGCAGTGACTCGAGTCTCACTGAAGCTTTCTTT. Protein product: CASSDSSLTEAFF.